The rows below give T cell receptor beta chains drawn from one sample of a study of blood T cell repertoires in COVID-19. Assay used: immunoSEQ multiplex PCR; TCRdb lists only in-frame clones, some missing. The sample contains fewer than 200,000 clones, roughly 88% of which appear only once. The material sequenced was peripheral blood. These receptor sequences come from a man between 60 and 75 years old who had recovered from COVID-19. CDR3s include the opening cysteine and the closing phenylalanine or tryptophan. The order of the fields is clone size, V gene, D gene, J gene, CDR3 DNA, CDR3 protein. A D gene is named only where the DNA matches it firmly. Clone sizes are given selectively: once, few, many, or a class where the clone is expanded.

clone size: -
V gene: TRBV4-3
D gene: TRBD2
J gene: TRBJ2-1
CDR3 DNA: TGCGCCAGCAGCCAAGCCATTAGCGGGGGACCTCGAGGGAATGAGCAGTTCTTC
CDR3 protein: CASSQAISGGPRGNEQFF

clone size: -
V gene: TRBV27
D gene: TRBD1
J gene: TRBJ2-5
CDR3 DNA: TGTGCCAGCAGCCGACAGGGGGGGGGATGGTACCAAGAGACCCAGTACTTC
CDR3 protein: CASSRQGGGWYQETQYF

clone size: -
V gene: TRBV14
D gene: TRBD1
J gene: TRBJ2-7
CDR3 DNA: TGTGCCAGCAGCCAACTACAGGGGGGAGCCTACGAGCAGTACTTC
CDR3 protein: CASSQLQGGAYEQYF

clone size: once
V gene: TRBV7-9
D gene: -
J gene: TRBJ1-2
CDR3 DNA: TGTGCCAGCAGCTTAGACAGGGACTATGGCTACACCTTC
CDR3 protein: CASSLDRDYGYTF

clone size: -
V gene: TRBV5-1
D gene: TRBD2
J gene: TRBJ2-5
CDR3 DNA: TGCGCCAGCAGCTTGGACCTAGCGGAGGGAGAGACCCAGTACTTC
CDR3 protein: CASSLDLAEGETQYF

clone size: -
V gene: TRBV4-1
D gene: -
J gene: TRBJ1-1
CDR3 DNA: TGCGCCAGCAGCCAAGATCGCAGGACTGAAGCTTTCTTT
CDR3 protein: CASSQDRRTEAFF

clone size: -
V gene: TRBV30
D gene: -
J gene: TRBJ1-5
CDR3 DNA: TGTGCCTGGAGTGTTTCCTTAACAGGGAATCAGCCCCAGCATTTT
CDR3 protein: CAWSVSLTGNQPQHF

clone size: once
V gene: TRBV6-5
D gene: TRBD2
J gene: TRBJ2-1
CDR3 DNA: TGTGCCAGCAGTTGGCGGGGGGGGCCGACCTACAATGAGCAGTTCTTC
CDR3 protein: CASSWRGGPTYNEQFF

clone size: -
V gene: TRBV24-1
D gene: TRBD2
J gene: TRBJ2-1
CDR3 DNA: TGTGCCATTATAGCGGGGGGCTACAATGAGCAGTTCTTC
CDR3 protein: CAIIAGGYNEQFF

clone size: -
V gene: TRBV30
D gene: TRBD1
J gene: TRBJ1-1
CDR3 DNA: TGTGCCTGGAATAGGGGGCTGAGCACTGAAGCTTTCTTT
CDR3 protein: CAWNRGLSTEAFF

clone size: -
V gene: TRBV5-6
D gene: TRBD1
J gene: TRBJ2-3
CDR3 DNA: TGTGCCAGCAGCGAGGAGTGGCCGGACAGGGGGACAGATACGCAGTATTTT
CDR3 protein: CASSEEWPDRGTDTQYF

clone size: -
V gene: TRBV5-4
D gene: TRBD1
J gene: TRBJ2-7
CDR3 DNA: TGTGCCAGCAGCCCCCGGACAGGCGCGAGGGAGCAGTACTTC
CDR3 protein: CASSPRTGAREQYF

clone size: -
V gene: TRBV5-4
D gene: -
J gene: TRBJ1-4
CDR3 DNA: TGTGCCAGCAGCCAAAACAGGGAAACTAATGAAAAACTGTTTTTT
CDR3 protein: CASSQNRETNEKLFF

clone size: -
V gene: TRBV11-2
D gene: -
J gene: TRBJ2-1
CDR3 DNA: TGTGCCAGCAGCCGGTTAGGGGATGAGCAGTTCTTC
CDR3 protein: CASSRLGDEQFF

clone size: -
V gene: TRBV7-9
D gene: -
J gene: TRBJ2-5
CDR3 DNA: TGTGCCAGCAGCTTAGTAGTCCCCCGAGAGACCCAGTACTTC
CDR3 protein: CASSLVVPRETQYF

clone size: -
V gene: TRBV18
D gene: -
J gene: TRBJ2-6
CDR3 DNA: TGTGCCAGCTCACCAACGGTCGACTCTGGGGCCAACGTCCTGACTTTC
CDR3 protein: CASSPTVDSGANVLTF

clone size: -
V gene: TRBV5-1
D gene: TRBD1
J gene: TRBJ2-7
CDR3 DNA: TGCGCCAGCAGCTTGGGGACAGGAGCCTTCTACGAGCAGTACTTC
CDR3 protein: CASSLGTGAFYEQYF

clone size: -
V gene: TRBV19
D gene: -
J gene: TRBJ1-1
CDR3 DNA: TGTGCCAGTAGTATCGGAGCGGGCCACACTGAAGCTTTCTTT
CDR3 protein: CASSIGAGHTEAFF

clone size: -
V gene: TRBV27
D gene: -
J gene: TRBJ1-6
CDR3 DNA: TGTGCCAGCAGTCCTAGCCCCAGGACCCGGATTGGGTATAATTCACCCCTCCACTTT
CDR3 protein: CASSPSPRTRIGYNSPLHF

clone size: -
V gene: TRBV10-3
D gene: TRBD1
J gene: TRBJ2-5
CDR3 DNA: TGTGCCACCACAACAGGGGGCCTAGGTGGCCAAGAGACCCAGTACTTC
CDR3 protein: CATTTGGLGGQETQYF

clone size: -
V gene: TRBV5-1
D gene: -
J gene: TRBJ1-1
CDR3 DNA: TGCGCCAGCAGCTTGGCAGGAGCCGGGGGGGCTTTCTTT
CDR3 protein: CASSLAGAGGAFF

clone size: -
V gene: TRBV7-9
D gene: -
J gene: TRBJ1-1
CDR3 DNA: TGTGCCAGCAGCCTGCCAGGGACTGAAGCTTTCTTT
CDR3 protein: CASSLPGTEAFF